These 12 T cell receptor beta chains originate from one sample sequenced in a study of cytomegalovirus exposure and HLA in healthy donors. The method was immunoSEQ multiplex PCR; TCRdb's version includes in-frame clones alone and lacks a portion of them. The table lists about 120,000 clones, 70% to 90% of them singletons, with under 2.5% in the top ten. Material for sequencing was PBMCs. These receptors originate from a woman younger than 45 in good health and CMV-seronegative.

This clone was seen a handful of times. The chain couples TRBV11-2 to TRBJ1-2; D uncertain. The V end lost 5 bases, the J end lost 0 bases, and 13 bases lay between the germline ends. The germline gives CDR1 SGHAT, CDR2 FQNNGV. CDR3 length equals 15 residues. CDR3 coding DNA: TGTGCCAGCAGCCCTCGACATACGGCTAACTATGGCTACACCTTC. It codes for CASSPRHTANYGYTF.

The genes are TRBV29-1 and TRBJ2-1; D possibly corresponds to TRBD1 (5 bases). V shed 7 bases and J shed 4 bases, with 17 bases lying between them. The CDR3 consists of 14 residues. Germline V gene data show CDR1 as SQVTM and CDR2 as ANQGSEA. The CDR3 sequence: CSALAQQGYNEQFF. The CDR3 nucleotides read TGCAGCGCCCTGGCCCAGCAGGGATACAATGAGCAGTTCTTC.

This chain connects TRBV6-1 to TRBJ1-5; a possible D gene is TRBD1 (6 bases). The CDR3 length is 15 residues. CDR1 MNHNS and CDR2 SASEGT come from the germline V gene. Trimming removed 2 bases from V and 7 bases from J, with 15 bases in between. CDR3 sequence (DNA): TGTGCCAGCAGTGAATGGGGGGGGCGGGAACAGCCCCAGCATTTT. As protein: CASSEWGGREQPQHF.

The CDR3 DNA reads as TGTGCCAGCATGGGGGCTAGCGGGGGTGGTGAGCAGTTCTTC. It codes for CASMGASGGGEQFF. V usage is TRBV2 and J usage is TRBJ2-1, with 10 bases fitting TRBD2. Germline V gene lookup returns CDR1 SNHLY and CDR2 FYNNEI. The CDR3 runs to 14 residues. V was clipped by 7 bases and J by 9 bases; unmatched bases: 9. Using reference TRBV2 and TRBJ2-1 for the parts outside the CDR3, the full variable domain is EPEVTQTPSHQVTQMGQEVILRCVPISNHLYFYWYRQILGQKVEFLVSFYNNEISEKSEIFDDQFSVERPDGSNFTLKIRSTKLEDSAMYFCASMGASGGGEQFFGPGTRLTVL.

The chain is built from TRBV5-1 and TRBJ2-1, with 9 bases identical to TRBD2. This CDR3 is 15 amino acids long. Trimming cost V 0 bases and J 7 bases; bases outside gene matches: 5. The germline V gene has CDR1 SGHRS and CDR2 YFSETQ. The CDR3, as DNA: TGCGCCAGCAGCTTGGCTCTAGCGGGGAAAAATGAGCAGTTCTTC. Translating gives CASSLALAGKNEQFF.

This clone appeared once. This rearrangement joins TRBV7-6 to TRBJ1-1, with D perhaps matching TRBD1 (6 bases). This CDR3 is built from 15 residues. CDR1 is SGHVS and CDR2 is FNYEAQ in the germline V gene. V lost 4 bases and J lost 1, with 13 bases in between. The CDR3 protein is CASSSRGGANTEAFF. The CDR3 bases are TGTGCCAGCAGCTCCCGGGGGGGGGCGAACACTGAAGCTTTCTTT.

V gene TRBV2 combines with J gene TRBJ2-7; weak D call: TRBD2 (6 bases). CDR1 is SNHLY, CDR2 FYNNEI, per germline. The CDR3 totals 14 residues. Trimming pared 2 bases from V and 3 bases from J, leaving 11 bases between. CDR3 sequence: CASSEPSAGYEQYF. DNA for the CDR3: TGTGCCAGCAGTGAACCTAGCGCGGGCTACGAGCAGTACTTC.

The genes are TRBV9 and TRBJ2-3, with 8 nucleotides matching TRBD1. The ends lost 2 bases at V and 3 bases at J; junction bases unmatched: 11. The CDR3 totals 17 residues. CDR1 SGDLS and CDR2 YYNGEE come from the germline V gene. The CDR3 sequence is CASSVTAGGAGTDTQYF. The CDR3, as DNA: TGTGCCAGCAGCGTCACCGCAGGGGGCGCCGGGACAGATACGCAGTATTTT. The full variable domain, in which reference TRBV9 and TRBJ2-3 provide the parts outside the CDR3, is DSGVTQTPKHLITATGQRVTLRCSPRSGDLSVYWYQQSLDQGLQFLIQYYNGEERAKGNILERFSAQQFPDLHSELNLSSLELGDSALYFCASSVTAGGAGTDTQYFGPGTRLTVL.

The genes are TRBV5-1 and TRBJ2-1; a possible D gene is TRBD2 (6 bases). Trimming took off 4 bases at V and 6 bases at J, with 17 bases between the two ends. Germline V lookup: CDR1 SGHRS, CDR2 YFSETQ. The CDR3 totals 15 residues. The CDR3 here is CASSDGRPPSNEQFF. The CDR3 DNA follows: TGCGCCAGCAGCGACGGGAGACCACCATCCAATGAGCAGTTCTTC.

The CDR3 loop reads CASIEGTEQYF. CDR3 in DNA: TGCGCCTCTATTGAGGGCACCGAGCAGTACTTC. V usage is TRBV5-1 and J usage is TRBJ2-7, with a possible D match to TRBD2 (5 bases). Trimming left V 10 bases short and J 6 bases short, with 14 bases between. This CDR3 is built from 11 residues. Germline-derived CDR1 and CDR2 are SGHRS and YFSETQ.

The V gene is TRBV6-5, the J gene TRBJ2-7, with D possibly matching TRBD1 (6 bases). V was shortened by 10 bases and J by 7 bases, with 23 bases between the two germline ends. Germline-derived CDR1 and CDR2 are MNHEY and SVGAGI. The CDR3 spans 14 residues. DNA for the CDR3: TGTGCCACCAGAGAGGACAGTCGGCCGAGGGAGCAGTACTTC. As protein: CATREDSRPREQYF.

The V call is TRBV6-5, the J call TRBJ1-2; D gene unclear. The germline V and J ends were trimmed by 5 bases and 4 bases, with 11 bases remaining between them. The CDR3 runs 13 residues. Looked up from germline, CDR1 is MNHEY and CDR2 is SVGAGI. In DNA, the CDR3 is TGTGCCAGCAGTCAACAAGATTCCTATGGCTACACCTTC. Translated, it gives CASSQQDSYGYTF.